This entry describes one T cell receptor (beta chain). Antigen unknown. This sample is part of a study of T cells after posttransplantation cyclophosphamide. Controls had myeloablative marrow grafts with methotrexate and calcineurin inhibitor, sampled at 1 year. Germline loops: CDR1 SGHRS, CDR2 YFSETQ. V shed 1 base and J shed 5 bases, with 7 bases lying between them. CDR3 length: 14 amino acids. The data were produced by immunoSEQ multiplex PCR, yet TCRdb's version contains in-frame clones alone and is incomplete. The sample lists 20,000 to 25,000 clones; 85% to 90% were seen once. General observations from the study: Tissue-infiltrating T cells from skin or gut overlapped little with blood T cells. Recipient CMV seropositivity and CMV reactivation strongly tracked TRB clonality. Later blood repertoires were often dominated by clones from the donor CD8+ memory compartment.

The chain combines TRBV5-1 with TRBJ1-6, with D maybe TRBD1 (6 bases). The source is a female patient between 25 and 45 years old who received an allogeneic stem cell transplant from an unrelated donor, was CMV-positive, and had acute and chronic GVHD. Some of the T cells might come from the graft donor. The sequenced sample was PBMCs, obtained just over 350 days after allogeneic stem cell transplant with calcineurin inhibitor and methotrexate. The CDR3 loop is CASSLNRDNSPLHF. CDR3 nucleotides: TGCGCCAGCAGCTTGAACAGGGATAATTCACCCCTCCACTTT.